Listed below are T cell receptor beta chains from one sample, sequenced in a study of early T cells in non-severe SARS-CoV-2 infection. TCRdb independently ran MiXCR on the 5' RACE reads; one entry per CDR3 protein. The data show over 50,000 distinct CDR3 sequences, with under 15% seen just once and 9% to 10% held by the top ten. Sequenced here: whole blood, sampled at baseline. The receptors originated from an adult who was a healthcare worker with PCR-confirmed SARS-CoV-2 infection or an uninfected control (not recorded which). The CDR3 runs from the conserved cysteine through the conserved F or W. D genes are given only for firm matches. A row's size may be missing; if present it is once, few, many or a size class.

clone size	V gene	J gene	D gene	CDR3 protein	CDR3 DNA
few	TRBV4-2	TRBJ2-7	-	CASSQEREQYF	TGTGCCAGCAGCCAAGAGAGGGAGCAGTACTTC
few	TRBV3-1	TRBJ1-5	TRBD1	CASSFDRGPNQPQHF	TGTGCCAGCAGTTTCGACAGGGGGCCAAATCAGCCCCAGCATTTT
-	TRBV7-9	TRBJ1-1	-	CASSGGNTEAFF	TGTGCCAGCAGTGGGGGGAACACTGAAGCTTTCTTT
many	TRBV2	TRBJ2-2	-	CASSRGLLNTGELFF	TGTGCCAGCTCCCGGGGACTCTTGAACACCGGGGAGCTGTTTTTT
many	TRBV20-1	TRBJ2-3	-	CSARTGSTDTQYF	TGCAGTGCTAGGACAGGTAGCACAGATACGCAGTATTTT
few	TRBV7-8	TRBJ2-1	-	CAIGAVEQFF	TGTGCCATAGGGGCGGTTGAGCAGTTCTTC
-	TRBV5-6	TRBJ2-5	-	CASSRGTAQETQYF	TGTGCCAGCAGCCGCGGGACAGCCCAAGAGACCCAGTACTTC
many	TRBV10-3	TRBJ2-7	TRBD2	CAISATSGRDRSYEQYF	TGTGCCATCAGCGCGACTAGCGGGAGGGACCGCTCCTACGAGCAGTACTTC
many	TRBV7-9	TRBJ2-7	-	CASSVRDNHEQYF	TGTGCCAGCAGCGTACGGGACAATCACGAGCAGTACTTC
-	TRBV30	TRBJ1-1	TRBD1	CAWSVYRGGEAFF	TGTGCCTGGAGTGTATACAGGGGTGGAGAAGCTTTCTTT
few	TRBV7-9	TRBJ1-4	-	CASSLAGSKSTEKLFF	TGTGCCAGCAGCTTAGCCGGCAGTAAGTCGACTGAAAAACTGTTTTTT
few	TRBV6-5	TRBJ2-7	TRBD2	CASSSGTSGKEQYF	TGTGCCAGCAGTTCCGGGACTAGCGGGAAGGAGCAGTACTTC
-	TRBV12-3/TRBV12-4	TRBJ1-2	-	CASSYGYDGYTF	TGTGCCAGCAGTTACGGGTATGATGGCTACACCTTC
-	TRBV28	TRBJ2-1	-	CASTSTNEQFF	TGTGCCAGCACCTCCACGAATGAGCAGTTCTTC
medium-sized	TRBV12-5	TRBJ1-5	-	CASALGQNNQPQHF	TGTGCTAGTGCCCTCGGACAGAACAATCAGCCCCAGCATTTT
few	TRBV18	TRBJ2-7	TRBD1	CASSPSPGQGNHEQYF	TGTGCCAGCTCACCAAGCCCGGGACAGGGGAACCACGAGCAGTACTTC
many	TRBV20-1	TRBJ2-3	TRBD2	CSARDLPGASGGGEETQYF	TGCAGTGCTAGAGATCTCCCCGGAGCTAGCGGGGGAGGGGAAGAAACGCAGTATTTT
few	TRBV7-8	TRBJ1-1	-	CASSRTGGTEAFF	TGTGCCAGCAGCAGGACCGGGGGCACTGAAGCTTTCTTT
few	TRBV7-3	TRBJ2-1	-	CASSSGSNNEQFF	TGTGCCAGCAGCTCCGGGTCTAACAATGAGCAGTTCTTC
-	TRBV18	TRBJ1-5	-	CASSEVSNQPQHF	TGTGCCAGCTCTGAGGTTAGCAATCAGCCCCAGCATTTT
many	TRBV24-1	TRBJ2-5	TRBD1	CATSDSGQFQETQYF	TGTGCCACCAGTGATTCGGGACAGTTTCAAGAGACCCAGTACTTC
few	TRBV20-1	TRBJ1-4	-	CSASPGFQEKLFF	TGCAGTGCTTCTCCGGGATTTCAAGAAAAACTGTTTTTT
medium-sized	TRBV24-1	TRBJ2-1	TRBD2	CATPIGGDEQFF	TGTGCCACCCCCATCGGGGGGGATGAGCAGTTCTTC
-	TRBV20-1	TRBJ1-5	TRBD1	CSARDWGMTGDLRNQPQHF	TGCAGTGCTAGAGATTGGGGTATGACAGGGGATTTGAGGAATCAGCCCCAGCATTTT
-	TRBV30	TRBJ2-1	-	CAWSNYNEQFF	TGTGCCTGGTCGAATTACAATGAGCAGTTCTTC
-	TRBV10-2	TRBJ2-1	TRBD1	CASSEGRDRVYNEQFF	TGCGCCAGCAGTGAGGGGAGGGACAGGGTATACAATGAGCAGTTCTTC
many	TRBV30	TRBJ2-2	-	CAWIAQVPGELFF	TGTGCCTGGATCGCCCAGGTACCCGGGGAGCTGTTTTTT
few	TRBV11-2	TRBJ2-1	TRBD2	CASSLGISGEQFF	TGTGCCAGCAGCTTGGGAATTAGCGGGGAGCAGTTCTTC
-	TRBV5-1	TRBJ1-1	-	CASSFHSGQGAEAFF	-